This TCR beta chain was profiled in a study of blood T cell repertoires in COVID-19. Study details: Nucleic acid was either cDNA or gDNA, and it came from T cells, B-cell-depleted T cells, or PBMCs.

Measured with immunoSEQ multiplex PCR; TCRdb has only the in-frame clones, and not every one. This sample has 240,000 or so clones; approximately 82% occur once, and the top ten carry roughly 3.4%. The V gene's germline CDR1 is SGHRS and CDR2 YFSETQ. The CDR3 sequence is 14 residues long. The V gene lost 4 bases and the J gene lost 0 bases, with 10 bases spanning the gap. The material sequenced was peripheral blood. The chain recombines TRBV5-1 with TRBJ1-1, with D uncertain. This clonotype originated in a young woman with acute or convalescent COVID-19. CDR3 region: CASSARRVNTEAFF. The CDR3 nucleotides are TGCGCCAGCAGCGCCAGACGGGTGAACACTGAAGCTTTCTTT.